The 19 T cell receptor beta chains below were found in one sample sequenced in a study. One entry per CDR3 protein results from TCRdb running MiXCR on the 5' RACE reads. The repertoire holds roughly 40,000 distinct CDR3 sequences, with under 20% as singletons. Sequences were obtained from naive CD4+ T cells sorted from a lymph node. The sample's subset: naive CD4+ T cells, CD4+CD45RA+CD25-. These receptors were taken from a female donor with breast cancer.

This clonotype was seen ten or more times. The V and J genes are TRBV5-1 and TRBJ1-6; 7 bases line up with TRBD1. The ends lost 2 bases at V and 8 bases at J; junction bases unmatched: 7. The CDR3 covers 15 residues. The germline V gene has CDR1 SGHRS and CDR2 YFSETQ. The CDR3 nucleotides read TGCGCCAGCAGCTTCCGAGGGGGCGCAGATTCACCCCTCCACTTT. Residues: CASSFRGGADSPLHF.

This clonotype was detected a few times. The V gene is TRBV14, the J gene TRBJ1-1, with D possibly matching TRBD1 (5 bases). The ends were cut back, 1 base at V and 10 bases at J, with 10 bases in the middle. The CDR3 runs to 12 residues. The germline V gene has CDR1 SGHDN and CDR2 FVKESK. CDR3 nucleotide sequence: TGTGCCAGCAGCCAAGGGTTCGGGGGAGCTTTCTTT. This sequence encodes CASSQGFGGAFF.

The rearrangement joins TRBV20-1 to TRBJ2-1; tentatively, D is TRBD2 (6 bases). Trimming stripped 2 bases from V and 0 bases from J, with 17 bases between. The CDR3 is made up of 17 amino acids. Germline CDR1 is DFQATT and CDR2 is SNEGSKA (reference sequence). The CDR3 DNA follows: TGCAGTGCTAGATCTAAGGCTCTAGCGCTCTCCTACAATGAGCAGTTCTTC. Translated: CSARSKALALSYNEQFF.

This clonotype was recorded many times. The genes are TRBV6-2 or TRBV6-3 and TRBJ1-5; possibly TRBD1 for D (5 bases). The CDR3 sequence is 13 residues long. Germline V lookup: CDR1 MNHEY, CDR2 SVGEGT. Trimming stripped 4 bases from V and 4 bases from J, with 8 bases between. Here the CDR3 DNA reads TGTGCCAGCAGTTTGACAGATAATCAGCCCCAGCATTTT. Its translation: CASSLTDNQPQHF.

This clonotype turned up a few times. The rearrangement uses TRBV7-9 and TRBJ1-6, with D uncertain. The germline CDR1 and CDR2 sequences are SEHNR and FQNEAQ (reference sequence). The CDR3 sequence is 11 residues long. V was trimmed by 11 bases and J by 8 bases, leaving 10 bases between them. The CDR3 loop is CALWKDSPLHF. In DNA form, the CDR3 reads TGTGCCCTCTGGAAGGATTCACCCCTCCACTTT.

The chain employs TRBV12-3 or TRBV12-4 and TRBJ1-3, with TRBD1 as a possible D gene (5 bases). The germline V and J ends were trimmed by 5 bases and 0 bases, with 11 bases remaining between them. The CDR3 contains 15 residues. CDR3 in DNA: TGTGCCAGCAGTCGGGGACCTAACTCTGGAAACACCATATATTTT. Translated: CASSRGPNSGNTIYF.

This clonotype was seen a few times. V usage is TRBV11-3 and J usage is TRBJ1-1; D ambiguous. The CDR3 length is 12 residues. Between the trimmed V and J ends, which lost 5 bases and 4 bases, there was a span of 8 bases. Germline-derived CDR1 and CDR2 are SGHNT and YENEEA. The CDR3 sequence: CASSKEGTEAFF. Here the CDR3 DNA reads TGTGCCAGCAGCAAGGAAGGCACTGAAGCTTTCTTT. Complete variable domain (other parts from reference TRBV11-3 and TRBJ1-1): EAGVVQSPRYKIIEKKQPVAFWCNPISGHNTLYWYLQNLGQGPELLIRYENEEAVDDSQLPKDRFSAERLKGVDSTLKIQPAELGDSAVYLCASSKEGTEAFFGQGTRLTVV.

This clonotype was seen a few times. The rearrangement links TRBV20-1 to TRBJ1-1; D gene ambiguous. V lost 6 bases, J lost 0 bases, and 17 bases lay in between. The germline CDR1 and CDR2 sequences are DFQATT and SNEGSKA (reference sequence). The CDR3 contains 15 residues. The CDR3 is CSAPPVSGMNTEAFF. The DNA of the CDR3 is TGCAGTGCCCCCCCCGTGTCCGGTATGAACACTGAAGCTTTCTTT.

Comments on this clonotype: A much larger clone differs from this one at a single base, so this may be a read error. The rearrangement joins TRBV9 to TRBJ1-3; D gene unclear. V was pared by 0 bases and J by 0 bases, with 7 bases between. The CDR3 loop spans 15 amino acids. Germline CDR1 reads SGDLS; CDR2 reads YYNGEE. In DNA, the CDR3 is TGTGCCAGCAGCGTAGCCGAGAACTCTGGAAACACCATATATTTT. It yields the protein CASSVAENSGNTIYF. Full variable domain (rest looked up from reference TRBV9 and TRBJ1-3): DSGVTQTPKHLITATGQRVTLRCSPRSGDLSVYWYQQSLDQGLQFLIQYYNGEERAKGNILERFSAQQFPDLHSELNLSSLELGDSALYFCASSVAENSGNTIYFGEGSWLTVV.

As to this clonotype: Since no conserved phenylalanine or tryptophan closes the CDR3, a read error is the likely cause. V gene TRBV12-3 or TRBV12-4 combines with J gene TRBJ2-3; unclear D gene. Between the trimmed V and J ends, which lost 4 bases and 3 bases, there was a span of 11 bases. This CDR3 comprises 14 residues. CDR3 DNA sequence: TGTGCCAGCAGTTCCGCAGATTATACAGATACGCAGTATTGT. Translated: CASSSADYTDTQYC.

This clonotype was seen many times. The J gene is TRBJ2-7, the V gene TRBV9, with 7 bases fitting TRBD1. J was trimmed by 3 bases and V by 0 bases; bases with no gene match: 6. CDR1 is SGDLS, CDR2 YYNGEE, per germline. The CDR3 has 15 amino acids. This CDR3 reads CASSVGPQGSYEQYF. The CDR3 bases are TGTGCCAGCAGCGTAGGTCCACAGGGGAGCTACGAGCAGTACTTC.

V usage is TRBV27 and J usage is TRBJ2-5; D not certain. The CDR3 covers 16 residues. Trimming left V 5 bases short and J 2 bases short, with 18 bases between. Germline V gene sequence: CDR1 MNHEY, CDR2 SMNVEV (reference sequence). CDR3 sequence (DNA): TGTGCCAGCAGTACCCTACTATTCGGGTTACAAGAGACCCAGTACTTC. Translated: CASSTLLFGLQETQYF.

The chain recombines TRBV7-2 with TRBJ2-3; 8 bases fit TRBD1. V lost 5 bases to trimming and J lost 2 bases; unmatched junction nucleotides: 6. Germline CDR1 reads SGHTA; CDR2 reads FQGNSA. This CDR3 contains 15 residues. The DNA for the CDR3 is TGTGCCAGCAGCCCCGGACAGGGACTCACAGATACGCAGTATTTT. Encoded protein: CASSPGQGLTDTQYF.

This clonotype has just a few counts. The junction departs from the called germline gene at one end, perhaps through a read error. This chain links TRBV29-1 with TRBJ1-1, with 7 positions matching TRBD1. Germline assignment: CDR1 SQVTM and CDR2 ANQGSEA. The CDR3 spans 19 residues. CDR3 sequence reads: CGVASNRGTLTFRRGEAFF. CDR3 nucleotides: TGCGGCGTTGCAAGCAACAGGGGAACCCTTACCTTCCGACGGGGTGAAGCTTTCTTT.

This clonotype was observed many times. The rearrangement joins TRBV19 to TRBJ2-7; D may match TRBD1 or TRBD2 (5 bases each). Germline V gives CDR1 LNHDA, CDR2 SQIVND (reference sequence). Trimming removed 5 bases at V and 1 base at J, with 9 bases between. The CDR3 runs to 13 residues. The CDR3 protein is CASSGDGSYEQYF. In DNA form, the CDR3 reads TGTGCCAGTAGTGGGGACGGGTCCTACGAGCAGTACTTC.

This clonotype was picked up many times. The J gene is TRBJ2-3, the V gene TRBV20-1, with 11 positions matching TRBD2. With V trimmed by 5 bases and J by 3 bases, 13 bases remained unmatched. The germline gives CDR1 DFQATT, CDR2 SNEGSKA (reference sequence). This CDR3 region has 17 residues. The CDR3 DNA follows: TGCAGTGCTCCCCTCCGGACTAGCGGGTATGGGACAGATACGCAGTATTTT. Its translation is CSAPLRTSGYGTDTQYF.

With regard to this clonotype: A much larger clonotype is one base distant, so this may be a read error. This chain connects TRBV20-1 to TRBJ2-5, with TRBD2 matching 14 bases. The V gene's germline CDR1 is DFQATT and CDR2 SNEGSKA (reference sequence). The CDR3 consists of 17 residues. V trimming: 4 bases; J trimming: 3 bases; junction bases outside the gene matches: 10. The CDR3 DNA follows: TGCAGTGCTATACAGACTAGCGGGAGGGCCCATGAAGAGACCCAGTACTTC. Encoded protein: CSAIQTSGRAHEETQYF.

Comments on this clonotype: A clone one base away is much larger, so this may be a read error. This chain connects TRBV5-1 to TRBJ1-2; weak D call: TRBD1 (6 bases). Germline assignment: CDR1 SGHRS and CDR2 YFSETQ. Trimming cost V 7 bases and J 6 bases, with 16 bases left between them. The CDR3 is 13 residues long. The DNA for the CDR3 is TGCGCCAGCGGTAGACAGGACCTAAATGGCTACACCTTC. It encodes CASGRQDLNGYTF.

As to this clonotype: A much larger clone differs by one base, so this may be a read error. This rearrangement joins TRBV5-1 to TRBJ1-2, with 10 bases fitting TRBD1. Germline loops: CDR1 SGHRS, CDR2 YFSETQ. V shed 4 bases, J shed 8 bases, and the junction held 5 bases outside the gene matches. The CDR3 is 13 amino acids. This CDR3 reads CASSRGQGGGYTF. The CDR3 DNA reads as TGCGCCAGCAGCCGCGGACAGGGGGGAGGCTACACCTTC.